This is a list of T cell receptor beta chains from one sample in a study of CD8+ T cells in alopecia areata. Some clones are missing from TCRdb's copy, which holds only in-frame ones; the method was immunoSEQ multiplex PCR. The sample shows over 200,000 clones, 50% to 70% of them seen only once. The material sequenced was CD4+ T cells sorted from blood, taken at week 0. The receptor source for this set is a human donor with alopecia areata. Both conserved end residues are part of each CDR3. A D gene is named only where the DNA matches it firmly. The listing skips clone size in some rows; elsewhere it reads once, few, many or a size class.

clone size,J gene,V gene,D gene,CDR3 DNA,CDR3 protein
NA,TRBJ1-5,TRBV7-9,NA,TGTGCCAGCAGCAATCGGTATAGCAATCAGCCCCAGCATTTT,CASSNRYSNQPQHF
NA,TRBJ1-1,TRBV30,TRBD1,TGTGCCTGGAGTACGGACAGGGGGAACACTGAAGCTTTCTTT,CAWSTDRGNTEAFF
NA,TRBJ1-2,TRBV30,NA,TGTGCCTGGAGTGTAAGCTATGGCTACACCTTC,CAWSVSYGYTF
NA,TRBJ2-6,TRBV6-5,NA,TGTGCCAGCAGTAGGCAGGGGATGTGGGCCAACGTCCTGACTTTC,CASSRQGMWANVLTF
NA,TRBJ2-3,TRBV29-1,NA,TGCAGCGGAACAGGGATAGTGCACTTCAGTCCAGATACGCAGTATTTT,CSGTGIVHFSPDTQYF
NA,TRBJ1-6,TRBV5-1,NA,TGCGCCAGCAGCTCAGGGTCCCCCGGGTCACCCCTCCACTTT,CASSSGSPGSPLHF
NA,TRBJ2-3,TRBV6-1,NA,TGTGCCAGCACGGTAGCGGATACGCAGTATTTT,CASTVADTQYF
NA,TRBJ2-1,TRBV6-5,NA,TGTGCCAGCAGTTACCTGGATTACAATGAGCAGTTCTTC,CASSYLDYNEQFF
few,TRBJ1-1,TRBV10-3,NA,TGTGCCGCCCATCAAGGGACTGAAGCTTTCTTT,CAAHQGTEAFF
few,TRBJ1-2,TRBV29-1,NA,TGCAGCGTTGGAGGGGGTCTGCTGGGCTACACCTTC,CSVGGGLLGYTF
once,TRBJ1-1,TRBV10-3,TRBD1,TGTGGGGCAGGGGGCGGAACTGAAGCTTTCTTT,CGAGGGTEAFF
NA,TRBJ2-3,TRBV5-4,TRBD2,TGTGCCAGCAGCTTGGGAGGAGCGCGGGGGGGCAAGACAGATACGCAGTATTTT,CASSLGGARGGKTDTQYF
NA,TRBJ1-2,TRBV29-1,TRBD1,TGCAGCGCGCGACGGGGGACAGAGTATGGCTACACCTTC,CSARRGTEYGYTF
NA,TRBJ2-3,TRBV9,NA,TGTGCCAGCAGCGTAGGTACGACAGGATTGGCAGATACGCAGTATTTT,CASSVGTTGLADTQYF
NA,TRBJ1-5,TRBV2,NA,TGTGCCAGCAGTACCAGGGTAGATCAGCCCCAGCATTTT,CASSTRVDQPQHF
NA,TRBJ2-4,TRBV7-3,NA,TGTGCCAGCAGCCCTGGGGGGGGCGGCAAAAACATTCAGTACTTC,CASSPGGGGKNIQYF
NA,TRBJ1-5,TRBV6-5,NA,TGTGCCAGCAGTTACGGCAGCAATCAGCCCCAGCATTTT,CASSYGSNQPQHF
NA,TRBJ1-2,TRBV19,TRBD1,TGTGCCAGTAGTATTGGCGCAGGGGGCGGTGGCTACACCTTC,CASSIGAGGGGYTF
many,TRBJ2-6,TRBV7-8,NA,TGTGCCAGCAGCTTAATACAAAACTCTGGGGCCAACGTCCTGACTTTC,CASSLIQNSGANVLTF
NA,TRBJ2-5,TRBV6-5,TRBD2,TGTGCCAGCAGGGCTAGCGGGAGAGACGAGACCCAGTACTTC,CASRASGRDETQYF
NA,TRBJ2-3,TRBV9,NA,TGTGCCAGCAGCGCCGGGGACACAACCCCTCGAGATACGCAGTATTTT,CASSAGDTTPRDTQYF
few,TRBJ2-6,TRBV14,NA,TGTGCCAGCAGCCGTCGGAGCCCTGGGGCCAACGTCCTGACTTTC,CASSRRSPGANVLTF
NA,TRBJ2-7,TRBV7-8,TRBD2,TGTGCCAGCAGCCCAAAACTAGCGGGGAGCTACGAGCAGTACTTC,CASSPKLAGSYEQYF
NA,TRBJ1-2,TRBV15,TRBD1,TGTGCCACCAGCAGAGGGGACAGACACTATGGCTACACCTTC,CATSRGDRHYGYTF
NA,TRBJ2-3,TRBV30,NA,TGTGCCTGGGGACGGAGCACAGATACGCAGTATTTT,CAWGRSTDTQYF
NA,TRBJ1-4,TRBV9,NA,TGTGCCAGCAGCCCCGAGGTGGGTGAAAAACTGTTTTTT,CASSPEVGEKLFF
NA,TRBJ1-1,TRBV30,NA,TGTGCCTGGAGTGTAGGGATTAACACTGAAGCTTTCTTT,CAWSVGINTEAFF
once,TRBJ1-2,TRBV9,NA,TGTGCCAGCAGCGGGGACGGCTCTGGCTACACCTTC,CASSGDGSGYTF
few,TRBJ1-3,TRBV11-2,NA,TGTGCCAGCAGGTTGACAGACCCTGGAAACACCATATATTTT,CASRLTDPGNTIYF
few,TRBJ1-1,TRBV29-1,NA,TGCAGCGGAAGGAGCGGGGTGGACACTGAAGCTTTCTTT,CSGRSGVDTEAFF
few,TRBJ1-1,TRBV7-2,NA,TGTGCCAGCAGGTCACAGGGACGGAACACTGAAGCTTTCTTT,CASRSQGRNTEAFF
NA,TRBJ1-1,TRBV7-8,NA,TGTGCCAGCAGTCAAAGGGGGGTGAACACTGAAGCTTTCTTT,CASSQRGVNTEAFF
NA,TRBJ2-7,TRBV25-1,NA,TGTGCCAGCAGTGCGGGGGCAGGGTACGAGCAGTACTTC,CASSAGAGYEQYF
NA,TRBJ2-7,TRBV5-1,NA,TGCGCCAGCAGCTTCTTCGGCAGGGACGGAGAGCAGTACTTC,CASSFFGRDGEQYF
NA,TRBJ1-4,TRBV30,NA,TGTGCCTGGAGTGTACCCCTGGTAGGACCGAGTCTCAAGAGGGAAAAACTGTTTTTT,CAWSVPLVGPSLKREKLFF
few,TRBJ1-1,TRBV7-2,TRBD1,TGTGCCAGCAGCGCTCGGACAGGGACTGAAGCTTTCTTT,CASSARTGTEAFF
once,TRBJ2-3,TRBV2,NA,TGTGCCAGCAGTAGGCGGGGGCGCACAGATACGCAGTATTTT,CASSRRGRTDTQYF
few,TRBJ2-3,TRBV10-3,NA,TGTGCCATCAGCCCAGGCAAGGACAGCCTTCGAGATACGCAGTATTTT,CAISPGKDSLRDTQYF
NA,TRBJ2-4,TRBV9,NA,TGTGCCAGCAGCGGCACAGGTGGAGTACTAGCCAAAAACATTCAGTACTTC,CASSGTGGVLAKNIQYF
few,TRBJ2-5,TRBV29-1,NA,TGCAGCGTTGAGCCCCGACTCTCTCAGGAGACCCAGTACTTC,CSVEPRLSQETQYF
NA,TRBJ2-5,TRBV29-1,NA,TGCAGCGTTGCGTTTCGGCTGTTGCAAGAGACCCAGTACTTC,CSVAFRLLQETQYF
few,TRBJ1-1,TRBV19,TRBD1,TGTGCCAGTAGTATTGGAAGGGGGCGGAACACTGAAGCTTTCTTT,CASSIGRGRNTEAFF
NA,TRBJ1-1,TRBV27,TRBD1,TGTGCCAGCAGTCCCCCGCAGGGGGTAGGAACTGAAGCTTTCTTT,CASSPPQGVGTEAFF
many,TRBJ2-1,TRBV5-1,TRBD2,TGCGCCAGCAGCTTGACTAGCGGATCCTACAATGAGCAGTTCTTC,CASSLTSGSYNEQFF
few,TRBJ2-3,TRBV15,TRBD2,TGTGCCACCAGCAGAGACCCAGCGGGAACGGATACGCAGTATTTT,CATSRDPAGTDTQYF
NA,TRBJ2-1,TRBV7-9,TRBD1,TGTGCCAGCAGCTTAGATGGGACAGGGGGCGATGAGCAGTTCTTC,CASSLDGTGGDEQFF
NA,TRBJ1-1,TRBV4-1,NA,TGCGCCAGCAGCCAAGATAGTCTGAACACTGAAGCTTTCTTT,CASSQDSLNTEAFF
NA,TRBJ2-4,TRBV7-3,NA,TGTGCCAGCAGCTCCACCGGGGAGGTCAAACAGTACTTC,CASSSTGEVKQYF
few,TRBJ2-2,TRBV4-1,NA,TGCGCCAGCAGCCAGGGTACCACCGGGGAGCTGTTTTTT,CASSQGTTGELFF
few,TRBJ2-1,TRBV14,NA,TGTGCCAGCAGCCAACTGGTCGAGCAGTTCTTC,CASSQLVEQFF
NA,TRBJ1-5,TRBV27,NA,TGTGCCAGCAGTCCCGCCGGGTCGGGTAGCAATCAGCCCCAGCATTTT,CASSPAGSGSNQPQHF
few,TRBJ2-2,TRBV30,NA,TGTGCCTGGTCCGTGGGGCTAGCGAACACCGGGGAGCTGTTTTTT,CAWSVGLANTGELFF
NA,TRBJ2-3,TRBV5-4,TRBD1,TGTGCCAGCAGCTTGGGGCCAGGGGGTCCAGATACGCAGTATTTT,CASSLGPGGPDTQYF